The entry that follows covers one TCR beta chain sequence. Its binding antigen is unknown. No much larger clone is present one base from it, and per-base qualities are unavailable. This entry belongs to a study of cytomegalovirus exposure and HLA in healthy donors (dated by TCRdb to between 2016 and 2019). Turning to the overall study: According to an earlier analysis of a few hundred of the donors, about 179 million T cells yielded some 120 million unique TCR beta sequences and more than 250 Gb of sequence data. Every discovery cohort repertoire had been produced on one sequencing platform. To predict cytomegalovirus infection status, the study brought together high-throughput TCR immunosequencing, statistical association of individual TCRs with disease status, and machine learning. Of the approximately 400 genotyped donors, over 70% fell in the genetic ancestry cluster associated with self-reported Caucasian donors. Alongside the repertoire data, information on donor age, sex, ethnicity and CMV serostatus was compiled. Because of strong linkage in the cohort, four to six DR-DQ haplotypes were treated as single units for association and clustering. The T cell repertoires of 666 subjects were profiled by immunosequencing and related to cytomegalovirus serostatus. Typing coverage differed by locus: A, B, C, DRB1 and DQB1 were typed in roughly 620-640 donors, DQA1 in about 500, DPA1 in 600 to 610, and DPB1 in around 490. A later analysis re-analyzed previously published TCR beta repertoires from 550 to 700 donors and added high-resolution HLA genotyping to study TCR occurrence patterns. In addition to the first cohort of 666 subjects, a separate validation cohort of under 150 different subjects was used. An early release covering 550 to 650 HLA-typed donors comprised 250 to 350 gigabases of sequencing data and 85 million or so unique TCR sequences. HLA typing covered class I and class II loci at four-digit resolution. The study aimed to test whether cataloging public T cell receptors could reveal signatures of past pathogen exposure. Genome-wide SNP genotypes for about 60% of the 666 donors were used in a later genetic analysis, which treated that subset as a discovery cohort. To decide whether each TCR beta V gene segment behaved as functional or pseudogenic, an earlier analysis of fewer than 750 of the donors relied on high-throughput TCR beta sequencing. In the later analysis, no new phenotypic data were used to find candidate immune exposures; instead, reliance was placed on TCR beta sequences and their occurrence across donors. On average, over 200,000 unique TCR beta nucleotide sequences were sequenced per donor among some 430 genotyped donors of the cohort, with around 19% of those sequences being non-productive.

Receptors were amplified or captured by the immunoSEQ multiplex PCR assay. For the multiplex PCR, a mixture combining 60 forward primers for TCR Vbeta segments and 13 reverse primers for TCR Jbeta segments was used. Amplification of the CDR3 region of rearranged TCR beta genes was performed with a multiplex PCR assay on genomic DNA. The amplified TCR beta libraries were sequenced on the Illumina HiSeq System as 87-base-pair reads. Processing in the source paper ran as follows. In a later analysis, some 80 million unique TCR beta chains were counted across the approximately 670 repertoires, and roughly 11 million of these chains were shared by at least two donors. To remove PCR and sequencing errors, raw reads were error-corrected and collapsed into unique sequences using a nearest-neighbor algorithm that merged closely related sequences. V, D and J gene segments were assigned by aligning CDR3 sequences to IMGT reference sequences. For a sequence to be retained, a match of at least six nucleotides was required to both a V gene segment and a J gene segment. A rearrangement counted as productive if the CDR3 had no stop codons and remained in frame with V and J, and every other rearrangement counted as non-productive. CDR3 was defined by IMGT convention, running from the second conserved V-encoded cysteine to the conserved J-encoded phenylalanine. In an earlier analysis of 587 of the donors, sequences lacking an unambiguous match to a single V gene segment were excluded. In an earlier analysis of approximately 550 of the donors, V segments were called functional above 56.7% productive rearrangements and were called segregating when the between-donor standard deviation exceeded 5%. A statistical classification framework was built to diagnose cytomegalovirus status from the catalog of TCR beta chain sequences. V and J gene assignment, in a later analysis, came from comparing TCR nucleotide sequences with IMGT/GENE-DB human TR gene sequences. The TCRdist pipeline was used in a later analysis to assign CDR3 sequences and most-parsimonious VDJ recombination scenarios. In a later analysis, every TCR beta chain was defined by the combination of its CDR3 amino acid sequence and its V-gene family, and reads without a unique V-gene family were dropped. To address suspected cross-contamination and a sequencing artifact, a later analysis removed around 600 highly shared, low-generation-probability nucleotide sequences. A later analysis calculated a clonal expansion index for each public chain from normalized within-repertoire ranks of inferred template counts. A later analysis computed generation probabilities with a VDJ recombination model fitted to out-of-frame rearrangements, and checked the results against IGoR. Hypergeometric tests were used in a later analysis to score TCR-TCR, TCR-HLA and TCR-CMV co-occurrence, with a repertoire-size bias correction applied to the TCR pairs. False discovery rates were estimated in a later analysis by permuting HLA or CMV assignments 20 times. In a later analysis, co-occurring TCRs were grouped using DBSCAN, and TCRdist sequence similarity was added for clustering within HLA-allele-positive subsets. For co-occurrence clustering, repertoires with fewer than 30,000 or more than 120,000 public chains were excluded, along with about five repertoires with anomalous nucleotide sharing. Drawn from immuneACCESS, this table holds only the in-frame rearrangements with V and J called that TCRdb kept. Clones are partly lost; checked studies trace under half to an unresolved V gene and leave the rest unexplained. D and trimming come from the DNA, and the V and J calls and clone size come from that table. The sample table contains tens of thousands of clones; only one count was recorded for around 78% of them. Jointly, the top ten make up 0.5% to 0.65% of the sample.

There are 13 amino acids in the CDR3, from cysteine to phenylalanine inclusive. The CDR3 DNA has 39 bases and is translated from base 1. Looking up the germline V gene yields CDR1 SGHTA and CDR2 FQGTGA. V loses 5 bases, J loses 4 bases, and the germline ends lie 11 bases apart. What the work shows at the level of the full study, not this receptor alone: In a later analysis, most CMV-associated TCR beta chains were found to appear HLA-restricted, with HLA associations seemingly driven largely by CMV exposure. For the cohort, immune exposure information was limited to CMV serostatus. A further reported finding was that TCR beta sequences accurately predicted the HLA-A and HLA-B alleles for most subjects in the first cohort. According to the authors, the approach could potentially be generalized to other disease states and immunological phenotypes. Several of the top co-occurrence clusters appeared to be linked to parvovirus B19, influenza, CMV and Epstein-Barr virus, according to a later analysis. An association between a missense DCLRE1C variant and V-gene and J-gene trimming of TCR beta chains was found in a later genetic analysis and replicated in an independent cohort. The sequencing pipeline was judged likely to have produced a cluster of highly shared sequence variants as a technical artifact. Presence/absence analyses assumed roughly uniform sequencing depth across donors, an assumption that may not hold. The study gave a list of around 170 TCR beta chains associated with cytomegalovirus. While some public TCRs were present in many individuals, most TCR sequences turned up only very rarely across donors. In this cohort, only TCR beta chains were sequenced, and detectable features were limited by the absence of alpha or paired-chain data. When HLA alleles, especially DR and DQ, strongly co-occurred, attributing TCR associations to individual alleles was difficult. Some 16 rarely observed V segments, including chromosome 9 orphons, were excluded from the earlier analysis of some 590 of the donors because counts were too low. Specific HLA alleles were associated with 18,000 or so TCR beta sequences at a false discovery rate of 0.05 in a later analysis. In both the original and validation cohorts, the classifier was reported to diagnose cytomegalovirus status with high specificity and sensitivity. Correlated functional status among segregating V segments might be attributable to linkage disequilibrium, but an unknown experimental factor could not be ruled out. An earlier analysis of approximately 590 of the donors showed that most TCR beta V segments appeared in productive rearrangements either about 87% or about 30% of the time, which broadly matched IMGT annotations. According to a later genetic analysis, donors in an Asian-associated ancestry cluster had fewer N-insertions in productive TCRs than the roughly 670-donor mean. A few of the identified cytomegalovirus-associated TCR beta chains were confirmed in vitro to be specific for cytomegalovirus antigens. In a later analysis, TCR association rates were found to vary across HLA loci, with the most associated TCRs seen for DRB1 alleles and the fewest for HLA-C alleles. In a later analysis, HLA-associated TCR beta chains were found to be more clonally expanded and to have lower generation probabilities than equally common non-associated chains. Some IMGT-functional V segments, including TRBV6-2 and TRBV6-3, could not be told apart with the 87-base-pair reads, so those segments were excluded. Because HLA typing was unavailable for some donors at each locus, only the typed subset was used in association tests.

The cohort was made up of hundreds of healthy bone marrow donors. All cohort members were sampled while nominally healthy, although unrecorded immune exposures were likely present. The donor was CMV seronegative and belonged to the group of 320 or so seronegative cohort members. A peripheral blood sample was provided by each donor, and peripheral blood mononuclear cells were used for TCR beta sequencing. Genomic DNA was extracted from the blood cell samples with the Qiagen DNeasy Blood Extraction Kit. The TCR was taken from a man aged 25-45 years in good health and CMV-seronegative. What was sequenced was PBMCs. The chain links TRBV7-3 with TRBJ1-2; D gene: possibly TRBD1, on 6 matching bases. The DNA is TGTGCCAGCAGCCGCGGGGGCGGCTATGGCTACACCTTC. It specifies CASSRGGGYGYTF. Full variable domain (CDR3 extended with the reference TRBV7-3 and TRBJ1-2 proteins): GAGVSQTPSNKVTEKGKYVELRCDPISGHTALYWYRQSLGQGPEFLIYFQGTGAADDSGLPNDRFFAVRPEGSVSTLKIQRTERGDSAVYLCASSRGGGYGYTFGSGTRLTVV.